Sequencing of this T cell receptor (beta chain) was carried out in a study of blood T cell repertoires in COVID-19. This CDR3 is built from 15 residues. With V trimmed by 6 bases and J by 5 bases, 9 bases remained unmatched. The V gene's germline CDR1 is LNHDA and CDR2 SQIVND (reference sequence). The protocol was immunoSEQ multiplex PCR, while the TCRdb copy is restricted to in-frame clones and leaves out a portion. The table lists 100,000 to 110,000 clones, about 88% of them singletons. The origin of this receptor is a man younger than 45 in a cohort sampled during active COVID-19. The sequenced sample consisted of peripheral blood. The chain employs TRBV19 and TRBJ2-1; 8 bases line up with TRBD2. The CDR3 nucleotides are TGTGCCAGTAGCCGACCCTTAGCGGGGAACAATGAGCAGTTCTTC. This sequence encodes CASSRPLAGNNEQFF.